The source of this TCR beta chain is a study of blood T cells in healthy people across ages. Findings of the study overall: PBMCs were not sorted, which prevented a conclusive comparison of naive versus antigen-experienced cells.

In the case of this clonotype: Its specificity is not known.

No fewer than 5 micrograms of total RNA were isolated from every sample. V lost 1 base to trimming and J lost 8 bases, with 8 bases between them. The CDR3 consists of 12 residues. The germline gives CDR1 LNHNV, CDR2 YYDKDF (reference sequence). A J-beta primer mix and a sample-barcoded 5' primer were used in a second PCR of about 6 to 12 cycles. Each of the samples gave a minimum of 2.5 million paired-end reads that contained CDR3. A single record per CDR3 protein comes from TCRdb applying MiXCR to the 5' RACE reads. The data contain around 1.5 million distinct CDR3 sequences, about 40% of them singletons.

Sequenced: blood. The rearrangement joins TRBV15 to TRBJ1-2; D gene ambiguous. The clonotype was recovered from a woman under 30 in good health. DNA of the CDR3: TGTGCCACCAGCAGAGCAACAGACGGCTACACCTTC. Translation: CATSRATDGYTF.